The 27 T cell receptor beta chains below all came from one sample that was sequenced in a study of blood T cell repertoires in COVID-19. Profiling relied on immunoSEQ multiplex PCR, and the TCRdb table lists in-frame clones only, not all of them. The sample shows approximately 340,000 clones, around 88% of them seen only once. The specimen was peripheral blood. All receptors derive from a man aged 30 to 45 with active or convalescent COVID-19.

This clone was counted many times. The chain carries TRBV4-1 and TRBJ1-4; D is unresolved. Germline CDR1 MGHRA, CDR2 YSYEKL. CDR3 length: 16 residues. V dropped 4 bases and J dropped 4 bases, with 16 bases sitting between them. The CDR3 here is CASSPRGETRNEKLFF. The CDR3 coding sequence is TGCGCCAGCAGCCCACGGGGAGAGACCCGTAATGAAAAACTGTTTTTT.

With regard to this clone: The identical CDR3 is also encoded by other nucleotide sequences in the sample. The chain recombines TRBV24-1 with TRBJ1-2; 9 bases are shared with TRBD1. The V gene end was trimmed by 3 bases and the J gene end by 5 bases; junction bases not matched to a gene: 3. The length of the CDR3 is 14 residues. Germline V gene lookup returns CDR1 KGHDR and CDR2 SFDVKD. This CDR3 is CATSDRDRDYGYTF. The DNA for the CDR3 is TGTGCCACCAGTGATCGGGACAGGGATTATGGCTACACCTTC.

CDR3 loop: CASSYQDRVAAPLHF. The CDR3 DNA reads TGTGCCAGCAGTTACCAGGACAGGGTAGCTGCACCCCTCCACTTT. V is TRBV6-5 and J is TRBJ1-6; 8 bases match TRBD1. Per the germline V gene, CDR1 is MNHEY and CDR2 is SVGAGI. The V gene end was trimmed by 2 bases and the J gene end by 11 bases; junction bases not matched to a gene: 8. The CDR3 runs 15 residues.

CDR3 loop: CASSVGGGALNSPLHF. The DNA of the CDR3 is TGTGCCAGCAGCGTAGGGGGAGGGGCCCTGAATTCACCCCTCCACTTT. This chain uses TRBV9 with TRBJ1-6; a weak D match, TRBD1 (5 bases). Germline CDR1 SGDLS, CDR2 YYNGEE. The V end was cut by 0 bases, the J end by 7 bases, with 14 bases between. This CDR3 spans 16 amino acids.

This sequence joins TRBV20-1 and TRBJ2-4; 7 positions agree with TRBD1. CDR3 length: 15 amino acids. CDR1 and CDR2 (germline): DFQATT, SNEGSKA (reference sequence). The junction had 5 bases not matched to a gene; V was cut back by 3 bases and J by 0 bases. CDR3 nucleotide sequence: TGCAGTGCTAGTACAGGGGTACTAGCCAAAAACATTCAGTACTTC. This encodes CSASTGVLAKNIQYF.

V is TRBV11-2 and J is TRBJ2-1; 9 bases are shared with TRBD2. After removal of 5 bases from V and 6 bases from J, the junction contained 5 bases not matched to a gene. This CDR3 region has 14 residues. CDR1 and CDR2 (germline): SGHAT, FQNNGV. CDR3 amino acids: CASSPGLASNEQFF. The CDR3 DNA sequence: TGTGCCAGCAGCCCGGGACTAGCTTCCAATGAGCAGTTCTTC.

The genes are TRBV5-5 and TRBJ1-2, with a weak D call TRBD1 (5 bases). CDR1 is SGHKS and CDR2 is YYEKEE in the germline V gene (reference sequence). The CDR3 is 16 amino acids. Trimming took off 0 bases at V and 4 bases at J, with 16 bases between the two ends. CDR3 loop: CASSLASGRGVYGYTF. CDR3 DNA: TGTGCCAGCAGCTTGGCCTCGGGACGGGGGGTCTATGGCTACACCTTC.

The V and J genes are TRBV7-8 and TRBJ1-2, with D unresolved. Germline CDR1 SGHVS, CDR2 FQNEAQ. V was clipped by 4 bases and J by 8 bases, with 20 bases between them. The CDR3 has 15 amino acids. The CDR3 DNA follows: TGTGCCAGCAGCTCCACGACGGAGCCCATGAGGGGCTACACCTTC. Encoded protein: CASSSTTEPMRGYTF.

V usage is TRBV24-1 and J usage is TRBJ1-1, with a possible D match to TRBD1 (6 bases). The CDR3 sequence is 15 residues long. Deletions cut 4 bases from V and 0 bases from J, with 11 bases between. Germline V gene lookup returns CDR1 KGHDR and CDR2 SFDVKD. DNA for the CDR3: TGTGCCACCAGTGAGTCAGGGGCTATGAACACTGAAGCTTTCTTT. Translated, it gives CATSESGAMNTEAFF.

The CDR3: CASSQRTTGTSGGNEQFF. In nucleotides, the CDR3 is TGCGCCAGCAGCCAACGTACGACCGGGACTAGCGGGGGCAATGAGCAGTTCTTC. The chain joins TRBV4-1 to TRBJ2-1; 14 bases are shared with TRBD2. V lost 2 bases and J lost 6; bases outside the gene matches: 9. The CDR3 loop spans 18 amino acids. Germline V gives CDR1 MGHRA, CDR2 YSYEKL.

This clone was detected only once. V is TRBV21-1 and J is TRBJ2-3; the table calls TRBD2, which could not be checked here. TRBV21-1 is reported as a pseudogene. This CDR3 is built from 14 residues. CDR3 in DNA: TGTGCCAGCGGAGGCGGGACCTCCACAGATACGCAGTATTTT. It specifies CASGGGTSTDTQYF.

The V gene is TRBV4-3, the J gene TRBJ2-7, with 10 bases fitting TRBD2. The CDR3 consists of 15 residues. Germline V gives CDR1 LGHNA, CDR2 YSLEER. The V and J ends lost 3 bases and 9 bases, in that order; junction bases with no gene match: 11. CDR3 residues: CASSQSPSGSLGQYF. The DNA of the CDR3 is TGCGCCAGCAGCCAGAGCCCTAGCGGGAGTTTGGGGCAGTACTTC.

CDR3 nucleotide sequence: TGCGCCAGCAGCCATGCCCCTCGGGGAAGGCACGAGCAGTACTTC. Translation gives CASSHAPRGRHEQYF. V is TRBV4-1 and J is TRBJ2-7, with D perhaps TRBD2 (5 bases). Trimming shortened V by 3 bases and J by 5 bases, and 17 bases separated the two germline ends. The germline CDR1 and CDR2 sequences are MGHRA and YSYEKL. The CDR3 runs to 15 residues.

CDR3 sequence reads: CASSLGAGAPYEQYF. CDR3 bases: TGTGCCAGCAGCTTAGGTGCAGGGGCCCCCTACGAGCAGTACTTC. The chain links TRBV11-3 to TRBJ2-7; D perhaps matches TRBD1 (6 bases). This CDR3 comprises 15 residues. Germline CDR1 reads SGHNT; CDR2 reads YENEEA. V was clipped by 1 base and J by 2 bases, with 12 bases between them.

The gene calls are TRBV19 and TRBJ2-5, with TRBD2 matching over 12 bases. This CDR3 comprises 15 residues. The trim removed 5 bases at V and 4 bases at J, leaving 5 bases unmatched. Germline lookup yields CDR1 LNHDA and CDR2 SQIVND (reference sequence). This CDR3 reads CASSRLAGDRETQYF. The CDR3 DNA is TGTGCCAGTAGTCGACTAGCGGGAGACCGAGAGACCCAGTACTTC.

The chain uses TRBV7-9 and TRBJ2-1, with 10 bases aligning to TRBD2. The CDR3 covers 16 residues. CDR1 and CDR2 from the germline V gene are SEHNR and FQNEAQ (reference sequence). The V segment lost 3 bases and the J segment 6 bases; nucleotides outside the gene matches: 8. CDR3 DNA: TGTGCCAGCAGCTTTCTCGGGACTAGCGAAGCCAATGAGCAGTTCTTC. Translation gives CASSFLGTSEANEQFF.

Concerning this clone itself: Other DNA sequences in this sample translate to the same CDR3. The CDR3 DNA reads as TGTGCCAGCTCACCGAGGGACTATGGCTACACCTTC. Residues: CASSPRDYGYTF. V is TRBV18 and J is TRBJ1-2, with D unclear. The CDR3 runs to 12 residues. Trimming stripped 3 bases from V and 3 bases from J, with 5 bases between. From germline, CDR1 is KGHSH and CDR2 LQKENI.

This clone was picked up a small number of times. The CDR3 reads CASSSGLAVLVVQFF. CDR3 coding DNA: TGTGCCAGCAGTTCGGGACTAGCGGTCCTCGTGGTGCAGTTCTTC. This chain connects TRBV6-2 or TRBV6-3 to TRBJ2-1, with 11 bases matching TRBD2. The germline gives CDR1 MNHEY, CDR2 SVGEGT. The ends lost 4 bases at V and 12 bases at J; junction bases unmatched: 11. The CDR3 totals 15 residues.

The chain has TRBV7-3 and TRBJ1-1; 7 nucleotides line up with TRBD1. CDR3 size: 13 residues. Looked up from germline, CDR1 is SGHTA and CDR2 is FQGTGA. Germline trimming cut 5 bases from V and 6 bases from J; bases unmatched to any gene: 6. The CDR3 DNA is TGTGCCAGCAGCCTCGACAGGGTTTCTGAAGCTTTCTTT. The encoded protein is CASSLDRVSEAFF. Variable domain in full (rest from reference TRBV7-3 and TRBJ1-1): GAGVSQTPSNKVTEKGKYVELRCDPISGHTALYWYRQSLGQGPEFLIYFQGTGAADDSGLPNDRFFAVRPEGSVSTLKIQRTERGDSAVYLCASSLDRVSEAFFGQGTRLTVV.

The chain couples TRBV9 to TRBJ1-1; D is ambiguous. V shed 3 bases and J shed 1 base, with 7 bases lying between them. The CDR3 spans 13 residues. Germline V gives CDR1 SGDLS, CDR2 YYNGEE. CDR3 loop: CASSATENTEAFF. DNA for the CDR3: TGTGCCAGCAGCGCTACAGAGAACACTGAAGCTTTCTTT.

The gene calls are TRBV27 and TRBJ2-1, with 7 bases fitting TRBD1. CDR3 length equals 15 residues. Germline CDR1 reads MNHEY; CDR2 reads SMNVEV (reference sequence). V was clipped by 2 bases and J by 9 bases; unmatched bases: 10. For the CDR3, the DNA is TGTGCCAGCAGTTTAGCCCTCACAGGGGAAGCTGAGCAGTTCTTC. This translates into CASSLALTGEAEQFF.

V and J are TRBV11-3 and TRBJ2-7; D is possibly TRBD1 (5 bases). The CDR3 runs 15 residues. Germline-derived CDR1 and CDR2 are SGHNT and YENEEA. V lost 3 bases and J lost 2, with 14 bases in between. The DNA of the CDR3 is TGTGCCAGCAGCTTTCAGACAGAAGGCCCCTACGAGCAGTACTTC. Protein product: CASSFQTEGPYEQYF.

The V gene is TRBV19, the J gene TRBJ2-7; 10 bases agree with TRBD1. The germline V gene has CDR1 LNHDA and CDR2 SQIVND (reference sequence). There are 14 residues in the CDR3. V was clipped by 5 bases and J by 2 bases; unmatched bases: 3. The chain's CDR3 is CASSPGQGAYEQYF. CDR3 DNA sequence: TGTGCCAGTAGTCCAGGACAGGGGGCCTACGAGCAGTACTTC.

The chain is built from TRBV4-2 and TRBJ2-3, with TRBD2 matching 9 bases. Germline V lookup: CDR1 LGHNA, CDR2 YNFKEQ. The V and J ends lost 0 bases and 3 bases, in that order; junction bases with no gene match: 4. The CDR3 length is 16 residues. Here the CDR3 DNA reads TGTGCCAGCAGCCAAGAAGCTAGCGGGATAACAGATACGCAGTATTTT. Translation gives CASSQEASGITDTQYF.

The chain uses TRBV6-6 and TRBJ1-3; D call uncertain. This CDR3 has 16 amino acids. Germline CDR1 reads MNHNY; CDR2 reads SVGAGI (reference sequence). V dropped 0 bases and J dropped 0 bases, with 9 bases sitting between them. The CDR3 DNA is TGTGCCAGCAGTTACTCCCACAGCTACTCTGGAAACACCATATATTTT. Amino acid sequence: CASSYSHSYSGNTIYF.

The chain links TRBV6-5 to TRBJ1-1; D remains unclear. The V gene's germline CDR1 is MNHEY and CDR2 SVGAGI. The CDR3 spans 16 residues. The V gene lost 0 bases and the J gene lost 4 bases, with 15 bases spanning the gap. The CDR3 here is CASSYSILAGSTEAFF. Written as DNA, the CDR3 is TGTGCCAGCAGTTACTCGATTTTGGCAGGTAGCACTGAAGCTTTCTTT.

The chain carries TRBV4-2 and TRBJ2-7, with D perhaps matching TRBD1 (6 bases). V shed 0 bases and J shed 1 base, with 16 bases lying between them. Looked up from germline, CDR1 is LGHNA and CDR2 is YNFKEQ. The CDR3 spans 17 residues. The CDR3 protein is CASSQDWGRGDSYEQYF. CDR3 coding DNA: TGTGCCAGCAGCCAAGATTGGGGGCGTGGAGATTCCTACGAGCAGTACTTC.